Presented here are 19 T cell receptor beta chains from one specimen sequenced in a study of CD8+ T cells in alopecia areata. The treatment here: oral pan-JAK inhibitor, 5-10 mg twice daily. Following extraction, RNA underwent reverse transcription to cDNA, which served as the sequencing template. The table came from immunoSEQ multiplex PCR; TCRdb's copy has only in-frame clones and leaves some out. The table records 35,000 to 50,000 clones, roughly 89% of them present only once. Sequencing used CD8+ T cells sorted from blood, obtained at week 24, from a patient treated with tofacitinib. The receptors originated from a human donor with alopecia areata.

The chain links TRBV5-8 to TRBJ2-7; D remains unclear. CDR1 SGHTS and CDR2 YDEGEE come from the germline V gene. The germline V and J ends were trimmed by 4 bases and 4 bases, with 30 bases remaining between them. CDR3 length: 19 amino acids. Here the CDR3 DNA reads TGTGCCAGCAGCCTATTATCGGGCGATAGGATAGTATCAGGATACGAGCAGTACTTC. Residues: CASSLLSGDRIVSGYEQYF. Drawing the rest from reference TRBV5-8 and TRBJ2-7, the complete variable domain is EAGVTQSPTHLIKTRGQQATLRCSPISGHTSVYWYQQALGLGLQFLLWYDEGEERNRGNFPPRFSGRQFPNYSSELNVNALELEDSALYLCASSLLSGDRIVSGYEQYFGPGTRLTVT.

The V and J genes are TRBV5-1 and TRBJ2-5; tentatively, D is TRBD2 (6 bases). CDR1 is SGHRS, CDR2 YFSETQ, per germline. Trimming left V 4 bases short and J 6 bases short, with 19 bases between. The CDR3 has 15 residues. In DNA form, the CDR3 reads TGCGCCAGCAGCCTACCCACGGGAGTGGAGAAGACCCAGTACTTC. As protein: CASSLPTGVEKTQYF. The full variable domain, with the rest looked up from reference TRBV5-1 and TRBJ2-5, is KAGVTQTPRYLIKTRGQQVTLSCSPISGHRSVSWYQQTPGQGLQFLFEYFSETQRNKGNFPGRFSGRQFSNSRSEMNVSTLELGDSALYLCASSLPTGVEKTQYFGPGTRLLVL.

J is TRBJ2-7 and V is TRBV6-5; TRBD1 agrees at 9 bases. The CDR3 has 15 amino acids. Germline CDR1 reads MNHEY; CDR2 reads SVGAGI. V trimming: 5 bases; J trimming: 4 bases; junction bases outside the gene matches: 9. Written as DNA, the CDR3 is TGTGCCAGCAGTCCTTCCGGGACAGGGATGTACGAGCAGTACTTC. Amino acids: CASSPSGTGMYEQYF.

The J gene is TRBJ2-2, the V gene TRBV4-1; D is perhaps TRBD1 or TRBD2 (5 bases each). V was trimmed by 4 bases and J by 3 bases, leaving 27 bases between them. Germline CDR1 is MGHRA and CDR2 is YSYEKL. The CDR3 has 20 residues. The CDR3 protein is CASSPRLGVTYRADTGELFF. The DNA for the CDR3 is TGCGCCAGCAGCCCTAGGTTGGGGGTGACGTATAGAGCGGACACCGGGGAGCTGTTTTTT.

The V and J genes are TRBV7-8 and TRBJ2-7, with TRBD2 identical over 8 bases. The CDR3 has 16 amino acids. Germline CDR1 reads SGHVS; CDR2 reads FQNEAQ. Unmatched junction bases numbered 8, after V lost 2 bases and J lost 2 bases. As DNA, the CDR3 is TGTGCCAGCAGCTTAAAAAGGACGGGAGGGACCTACGAGCAGTACTTC. It codes for CASSLKRTGGTYEQYF.

The V gene is TRBV29-1, the J gene TRBJ2-3; 11 positions agree with TRBD2. The CDR3 sequence is 16 residues long. Germline CDR1 SQVTM, CDR2 ANQGSEA. Trimming took 6 bases from V and 0 from J; bases not matched to a gene: 8. The CDR3 region has the DNA TGCAGCGTACTAGGGGGACTAGCGGCTAGCACAGATACGCAGTATTTT. Protein: CSVLGGLAASTDTQYF.

The table lists this clone with a count of one. The V gene is TRBV29-1, the J gene TRBJ2-1; TRBD2 matches at 15 bases. Trimming took 5 bases from V and 3 from J; bases not matched to a gene: 11. From germline, CDR1 is SQVTM and CDR2 ANQGSEA. The CDR3 length is 18 residues. The CDR3 DNA reads TGCAGCGTTCTCCGCGGGACTAGCGGGGGGCCCGTCTACAATGAGCAGTTCTTC. Residues: CSVLRGTSGGPVYNEQFF.

This chain uses TRBV29-1 with TRBJ2-1; 9 nucleotides match TRBD2. Germline CDR1 is SQVTM and CDR2 is ANQGSEA. With 6 bases clipped from V and 8 bases from J, the junction kept 11 bases outside the gene matches. The CDR3 contains 14 residues. Here the CDR3 reads CSVHFSGGYDEQFF. CDR3 DNA: TGCAGCGTCCATTTTAGCGGGGGATATGATGAGCAGTTCTTC.

Worth noting for this clone: Within the sample, other DNA sequences also encode this same CDR3. The chain couples TRBV27 to TRBJ1-1; a possible D gene is TRBD1 (6 bases). V lost 3 bases and J 5 bases, leaving 10 bases between the germline ends. This CDR3 is built from 13 residues. The germline V gene encodes CDR1 MNHEY and CDR2 SMNVEV (reference sequence). CDR3 in amino acids: CASSLTGGTEAFF. CDR3 nucleotide sequence: TGTGCCAGCAGTTTGACAGGCGGTACTGAAGCTTTCTTT.

V gene TRBV7-9 combines with J gene TRBJ2-7; D remains ambiguous. CDR1 and CDR2 (germline): SEHNR, FQNEAQ (reference sequence). V lost 1 base and J 2 bases, leaving 9 bases between the germline ends. This CDR3 has 14 amino acids. The CDR3 DNA reads TGTGCCAGCAGCTTAGGCGGAACGACCTACGAGCAGTACTTC. Translation gives CASSLGGTTYEQYF. The variable domain in full, completed from reference TRBV7-9 and TRBJ2-7, reads DTGVSQNPRHKITKRGQNVTFRCDPISEHNRLYWYRQTLGQGPEFLTYFQNEAQLEKSRLLSDRFSAERPKGSFSTLEIQRTEQGDSAMYLCASSLGGTTYEQYFGPGTRLTVT.

CDR3 coding DNA: TGTGCCAGCAGTGACACCCCGGACACGCCGCATGAGCAGTTCTTC. Translated: CASSDTPDTPHEQFF. The rearrangement joins TRBV6-4 to TRBJ2-1; D is possibly TRBD1 (5 bases). Trimming took 2 bases from V and 8 from J, leaving 16 bases between them. The CDR3 runs 15 residues. Germline-derived CDR1 and CDR2 are MRHNA and SNTAGT.

The J gene is TRBJ2-3, the V gene TRBV7-2; D is uncertain. This CDR3 has 13 residues. V shed 5 bases and J shed 5 bases, with 11 bases lying between them. Germline V gene lookup returns CDR1 SGHTA and CDR2 FQGNSA. CDR3 amino acids: CASSVRVGDTQYF. DNA for the CDR3: TGTGCCAGCAGCGTCCGAGTGGGAGATACGCAGTATTTT.

This clone turned up a few times. This chain uses TRBV30 with TRBJ2-1; D not resolved. The CDR3 has 11 amino acids. CDR1 and CDR2 (germline): GTSNPN, SVGIG (reference sequence). The germline V and J ends were trimmed by 0 bases and 9 bases, with 6 bases remaining between them. DNA of the CDR3: TGTGCCTGGAGTGTAGACGGTGAGCAGTTCTTC. Translation gives CAWSVDGEQFF.

The J gene is TRBJ2-2, the V gene TRBV7-6; 9 nucleotides match TRBD2. V was clipped by 1 base and J by 7 bases; unmatched bases: 4. CDR3 length: 15 residues. Germline lookup yields CDR1 SGHVS and CDR2 FNYEAQ. The CDR3 DNA reads TGTGCCAGCAGCTTAGGGGCTAGCGGGGTCGGGGAGCTGTTTTTT. Amino acids: CASSLGASGVGELFF.

With respect to this clone: Germline and junction disagree at one end, which may indicate a read error. The same CDR3 also results from other DNA sequences found in this sample. This chain connects TRBV29-1 to TRBJ2-2; 9 bases are shared with TRBD1. From germline, CDR1 is SQVTM and CDR2 ANQGSEA. The CDR3 totals 15 residues. The CDR3 spells CSVDSRDRDAGELFF. The CDR3 coding sequence is TGCAGCGTTGATTCCCGGGACAGGGATGCCGGGGAGCTGTTCTTT.

The chain joins TRBV7-9 to TRBJ1-1; no clear D. Germline assignment: CDR1 SEHNR and CDR2 FQNEAQ (reference sequence). The CDR3 contains 13 residues. Trimming removed 5 bases at V and 5 bases at J, with 12 bases between. The CDR3, as DNA: TGTGCCAGCAGCCCCCCAATGGAGACTGAAGCTTTCTTT. Amino acids: CASSPPMETEAFF.

This clone was recorded a few times. The chain links TRBV19 to TRBJ2-1, with D unresolved. This CDR3 spans 13 amino acids. The ends were cut back, 8 bases at V and 5 bases at J, with 13 bases in the middle. Germline loops: CDR1 LNHDA, CDR2 SQIVND (reference sequence). The CDR3 nucleotides are TGTGCCAGTGGTAAGTGGCCACACAATGAGCAGTTCTTC. This encodes CASGKWPHNEQFF.

In its sample, this clone was seen a few times. The CDR3 spells CSGAGLAINEQFF. For the CDR3, the DNA is TGCAGCGGAGCGGGACTAGCGATTAATGAGCAGTTCTTC. The rearrangement uses TRBV29-1 and TRBJ2-1, with 10 bases fitting TRBD2. This CDR3 has 13 amino acids. Germline V CDR1 and CDR2: SQVTM, ANQGSEA. With V trimmed by 7 bases and J by 7 bases, 7 bases remained unmatched.

The chain couples TRBV7-9 to TRBJ2-1, with D possibly being TRBD1 (5 bases). The CDR3 loop spans 14 amino acids. V dropped 3 bases and J dropped 5 bases, with 11 bases sitting between them. CDR1 and CDR2 from the germline V gene are SEHNR and FQNEAQ (reference sequence). The CDR3, as DNA: TGTGCCAGCAGCTTTTCGCAGGGAAACAATGAGCAGTTCTTC. Encoded protein: CASSFSQGNNEQFF.